The following is a T cell receptor (beta chain) sequence with its context. Its target is unknown. A read error may explain this, as a much larger clone is one base away. The germline CDR1 and CDR2 sequences are DFQATT and SNEGSKA (reference sequence). The CDR3 contains 15 residues. The sample comes from a study of molecular identifiers for immune sequencing clone quantification. Study results and caveats: In naive cells, clones above 20 RNA copies held under 1% of molecules, whereas in effector cells they held over 98%.

With 10%, 30% or 50% of RNA, about 17,000 to 1,100,000 naive CD8 T cells were sequenced. When naive CD8 T cells were sorted, they were gated as CD8+CD4-CCR7+CD45RA+. Generation of bulk TCR libraries relied on previously described methods and listed TCR primers. TCRdb analysed the PCR reads with MiXCR anew, one entry per CDR3 protein. The table lists about 320,000 distinct CDR3 sequences, roughly 24% of them singletons, with around 0.76% in the top ten. The TCR was taken from a human donor in good health. Some libraries in this study had Jurkat cell RNA spiked in. Material for sequencing was naive CD8+ T cells from blood, with Jurkat cell RNA spiked in. As to subset: FACS-sorted CD8+CD4-CCR7+CD45RA+ naive T cells. This sequence joins TRBV20-1 and TRBJ2-7, with D tentatively TRBD1 (5 bases). CDR3 protein: CSATSPTVHGYERYF. The DNA of the CDR3 is TGCAGTGCTACTAGTCCGACAGTGCACGGGTACGAGCGGTACTTC.